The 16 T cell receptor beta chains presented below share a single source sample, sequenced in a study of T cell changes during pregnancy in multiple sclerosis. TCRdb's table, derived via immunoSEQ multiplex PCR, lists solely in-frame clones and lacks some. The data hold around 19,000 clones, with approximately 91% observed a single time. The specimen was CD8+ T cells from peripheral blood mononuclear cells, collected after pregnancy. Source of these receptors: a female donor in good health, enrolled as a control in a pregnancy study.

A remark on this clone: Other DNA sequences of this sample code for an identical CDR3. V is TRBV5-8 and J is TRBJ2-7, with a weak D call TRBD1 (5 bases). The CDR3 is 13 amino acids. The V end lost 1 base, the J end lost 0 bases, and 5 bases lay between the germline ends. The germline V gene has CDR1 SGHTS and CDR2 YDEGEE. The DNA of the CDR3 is TGTGCCAGCAGCTTGCAGGGCTCCTACGAGCAGTACTTC. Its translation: CASSLQGSYEQYF.

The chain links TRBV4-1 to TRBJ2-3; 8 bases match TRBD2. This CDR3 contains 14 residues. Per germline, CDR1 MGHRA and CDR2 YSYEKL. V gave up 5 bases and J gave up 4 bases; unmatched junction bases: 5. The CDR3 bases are TGCGCCAGCAGCTGGGCGGGGGGCGCAGATACGCAGTATTTT. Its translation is CASSWAGGADTQYF.

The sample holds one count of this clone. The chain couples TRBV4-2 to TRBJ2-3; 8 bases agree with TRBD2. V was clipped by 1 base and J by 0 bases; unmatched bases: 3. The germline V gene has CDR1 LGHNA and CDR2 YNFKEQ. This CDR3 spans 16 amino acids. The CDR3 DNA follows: TGTGCCAGCAGCCAAGTCCTAGCGGGTAGCACAGATACGCAGTATTTT. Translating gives CASSQVLAGSTDTQYF.

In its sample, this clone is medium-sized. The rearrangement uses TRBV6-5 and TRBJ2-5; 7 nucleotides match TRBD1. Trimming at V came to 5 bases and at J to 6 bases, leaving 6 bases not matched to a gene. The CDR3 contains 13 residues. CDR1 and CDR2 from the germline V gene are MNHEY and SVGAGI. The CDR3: CASSLQGWKTQYF. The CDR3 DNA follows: TGTGCCAGCAGTCTACAGGGGTGGAAGACCCAGTACTTC.

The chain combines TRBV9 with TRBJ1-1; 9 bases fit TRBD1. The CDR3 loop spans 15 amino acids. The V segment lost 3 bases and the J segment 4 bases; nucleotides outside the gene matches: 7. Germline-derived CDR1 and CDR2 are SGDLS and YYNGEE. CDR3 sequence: CASSAHRGLGTEAFF. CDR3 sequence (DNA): TGTGCCAGCAGCGCCCACAGGGGGCTGGGCACTGAAGCTTTCTTT.

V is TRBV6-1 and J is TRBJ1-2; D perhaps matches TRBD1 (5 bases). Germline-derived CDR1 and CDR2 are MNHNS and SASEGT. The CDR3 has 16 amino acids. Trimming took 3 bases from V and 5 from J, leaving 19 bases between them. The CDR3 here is CASSEGTWGDQYGYTF. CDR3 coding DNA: TGTGCCAGCAGTGAGGGGACCTGGGGGGATCAGTATGGCTACACCTTC.

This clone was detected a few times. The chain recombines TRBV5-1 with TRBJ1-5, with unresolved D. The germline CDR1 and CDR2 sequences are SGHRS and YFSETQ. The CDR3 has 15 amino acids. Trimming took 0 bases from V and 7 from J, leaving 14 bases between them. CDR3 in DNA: TGCGCCAGCAGCTTGGAGGGCAGCGGGTGGCAGCCCCAGCATTTT. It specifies CASSLEGSGWQPQHF.

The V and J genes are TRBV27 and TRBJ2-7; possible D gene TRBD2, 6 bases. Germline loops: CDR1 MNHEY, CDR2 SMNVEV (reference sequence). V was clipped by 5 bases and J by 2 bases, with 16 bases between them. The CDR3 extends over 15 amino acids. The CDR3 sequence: CASSPAEASAYEQYF. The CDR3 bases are TGTGCCAGCAGTCCCGCCGAGGCTAGCGCCTACGAGCAGTACTTC.

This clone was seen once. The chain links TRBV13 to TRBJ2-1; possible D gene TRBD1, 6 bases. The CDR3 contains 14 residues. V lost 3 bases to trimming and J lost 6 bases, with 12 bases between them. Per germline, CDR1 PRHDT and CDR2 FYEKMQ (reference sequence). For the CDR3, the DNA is TGTGCCAGCAGCTTCTCGACAGGAGCCAATGAGCAGTTCTTC. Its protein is CASSFSTGANEQFF.

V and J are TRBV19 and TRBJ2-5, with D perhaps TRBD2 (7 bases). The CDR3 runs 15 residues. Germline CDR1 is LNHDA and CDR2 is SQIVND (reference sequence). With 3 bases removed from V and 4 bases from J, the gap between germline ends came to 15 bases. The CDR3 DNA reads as TGTGCCAGTAGTATGGTGGGGGGGGCCGGAGAGACCCAGTACTTC. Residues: CASSMVGGAGETQYF.

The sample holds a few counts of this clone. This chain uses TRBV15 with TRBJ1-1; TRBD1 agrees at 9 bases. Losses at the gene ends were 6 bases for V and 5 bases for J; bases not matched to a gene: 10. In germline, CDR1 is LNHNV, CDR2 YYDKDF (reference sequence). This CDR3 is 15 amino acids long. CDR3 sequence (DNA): TGTGCCACCAGTTTCCCGGGACAGGGCAAGACTGAAGCTTTCTTT. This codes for CATSFPGQGKTEAFF.

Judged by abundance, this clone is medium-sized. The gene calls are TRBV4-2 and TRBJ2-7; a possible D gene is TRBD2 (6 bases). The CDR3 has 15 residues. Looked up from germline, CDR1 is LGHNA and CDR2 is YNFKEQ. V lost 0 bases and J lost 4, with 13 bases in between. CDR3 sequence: CASSQEFGDFYEQYF. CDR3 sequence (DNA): TGTGCCAGCAGCCAAGAGTTTGGGGACTTTTACGAGCAGTACTTC.

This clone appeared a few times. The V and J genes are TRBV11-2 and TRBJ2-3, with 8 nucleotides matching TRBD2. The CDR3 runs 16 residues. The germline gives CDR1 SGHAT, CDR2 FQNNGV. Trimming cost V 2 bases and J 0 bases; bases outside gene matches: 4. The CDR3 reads CASSLLAGSSTDTQYF. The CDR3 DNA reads TGTGCCAGCAGCTTATTAGCGGGGTCTAGCACAGATACGCAGTATTTT.

CDR3 residues: CASSEARGVGSYEQYF. DNA of the CDR3: TGTGCCAGCAGTGAAGCGCGGGGGGTTGGGTCCTACGAGCAGTACTTC. This chain connects TRBV6-1 to TRBJ2-7; 8 positions agree with TRBD2. From germline, CDR1 is MNHNS and CDR2 SASEGT. The CDR3 is made up of 16 amino acids. The trim removed 0 bases at V and 1 base at J, leaving 5 bases unmatched.

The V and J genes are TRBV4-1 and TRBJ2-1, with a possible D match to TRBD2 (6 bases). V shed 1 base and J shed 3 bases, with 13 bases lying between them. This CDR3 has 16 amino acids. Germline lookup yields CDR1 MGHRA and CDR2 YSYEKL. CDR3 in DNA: TGCGCCAGCAGCCAAGCGAGTTCGGGAGACTACAATGAGCAGTTCTTC. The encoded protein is CASSQASSGDYNEQFF.

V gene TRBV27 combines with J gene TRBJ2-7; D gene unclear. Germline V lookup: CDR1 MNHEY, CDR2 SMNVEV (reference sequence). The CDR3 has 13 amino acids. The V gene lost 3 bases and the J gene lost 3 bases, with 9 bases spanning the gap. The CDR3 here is CASSLGMNYEQYF. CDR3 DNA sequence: TGTGCCAGCAGTTTGGGCATGAACTACGAGCAGTACTTC.